This TCR beta chain was observed in a study of cytomegalovirus exposure and HLA in healthy donors. Per the germline V gene, CDR1 is SNHLY and CDR2 is FYNNEI. CDR3 size: 15 residues. V trimming: 5 bases; J trimming: 0 bases; junction bases outside the gene matches: 6. Whole-study results and caveats: In a later analysis, 15,000 to 20,000 TCR beta sequences were associated with HLA alleles at 0.05 false discovery rate. V- and J-gene trimming in TCR beta was tied to a missense DCLRE1C variant by an analysis performed later. A later analysis showed TCR association rates differing by HLA locus, peaking at DRB1 and lowest at HLA-C. TRBV6-2, TRBV6-3 and some other V segments were unresolvable in 87-base-pair reads.

This clone has just one count. No antigen is known for it. The PCR used 60 Vbeta and 13 Jbeta primers. Only in-frame clones appear in the TCRdb table, and some are missing; sequencing was by immunoSEQ multiplex PCR. This sample yields over 200,000 clones, of which under 70% are seen a single time; less than 3% belongs to the top ten. The chain uses TRBV2 and TRBJ1-2, with 7 bases aligning to TRBD1. This TCR was sampled from a man aged 35-49 years in good health and CMV-seropositive. Sequenced material: PBMCs. The CDR3 DNA follows: TGTGCCAGCAGTCGGGACAGCGCCTCTAACTATGGCTACACCTTC. This translates into CASSRDSASNYGYTF. The whole variable domain, filled in from reference TRBV2 and TRBJ1-2, reads EPEVTQTPSHQVTQMGQEVILRCVPISNHLYFYWYRQILGQKVEFLVSFYNNEISEKSEIFDDQFSVERPDGSNFTLKIRSTKLEDSAMYFCASSRDSASNYGYTFGSGTRLTVV.